These 26 T cell receptor beta chains came from one sample sequenced in a study of spatial heterogeneity in lung cancer. Study observations and caveats: Higher tumor mutation counts went along with higher counts of expanded intratumoral alpha and beta TCRs.

As to time point: sample taken at primary tumor resection. TCRdb independently ran MiXCR on the 5' RACE reads; one entry per CDR3 protein. Here the sample spans about 9,800 distinct CDR3 sequences, under 6.5% being singletons. Which antigens these TCRs recognize remains unknown. The source was lung tumor tissue, collected at surgery. These receptors were collected from a male donor with early-stage non-small cell lung cancer.

This clonotype was counted many times. The chain recombines TRBV9 with TRBJ1-5, with D unresolved. V lost 2 bases and J 4 bases, leaving 10 bases between the germline ends. The germline V gene has CDR1 SGDLS and CDR2 YYNGEE. This CDR3 is 14 amino acids long. CDR3: CASSVGGDNQPQHF. As DNA, the CDR3 is TGTGCCAGCAGCGTGGGCGGGGATAATCAGCCCCAGCATTTT.

This clonotype was counted at least ten times. The rearrangement joins TRBV7-9 to TRBJ2-5; no clear D gene. The V gene lost 4 bases and the J gene lost 0 bases, with 12 bases spanning the gap. The germline gives CDR1 SEHNR, CDR2 FQNEAQ (reference sequence). The CDR3 is 15 amino acids. CDR3 sequence reads: CASSWTVGYQETQYF. As DNA, the CDR3 is TGTGCCAGCAGCTGGACGGTGGGGTACCAAGAGACCCAGTACTTC.

Ten or more counts support this clonotype. The chain links TRBV7-9 to TRBJ2-3; D unresolved. This CDR3 spans 13 amino acids. Trimming took off 6 bases at V and 5 bases at J, with 12 bases between the two ends. Germline V CDR1 and CDR2: SEHNR, FQNEAQ (reference sequence). The DNA of the CDR3 is TGTGCCAGCAGTTTCCCTCGCGGAGATACGCAGTATTTT. Translated: CASSFPRGDTQYF.

This clonotype was seen more than once but under ten times. The rearrangement joins TRBV14 to TRBJ2-5; D unresolved. Germline lookup yields CDR1 SGHDN and CDR2 FVKESK. V gave up 1 base and J gave up 0 bases, with 12 bases separating them. This CDR3 region has 16 residues. The CDR3 reads CASSQVRSAYQETQYF. DNA of the CDR3: TGTGCCAGCAGCCAAGTTAGAAGCGCCTACCAAGAGACCCAGTACTTC.

The table lists this clonotype with many counts. The rearrangement uses TRBV7-9 and TRBJ2-5; TRBD1 matches at 7 bases. The CDR3 contains 14 residues. Per germline, CDR1 SEHNR and CDR2 FQNEAQ (reference sequence). The J segment lost 1 base and the V segment lost 6 bases, leaving 5 bases of the junction unmatched. The CDR3 nucleotides read TGTGCCAGCAGTTCTAACAGGGGCCAAGAGACCCAGTACTTC. Protein sequence: CASSSNRGQETQYF.

This clonotype appeared many times. The chain links TRBV5-4 to TRBJ1-4; 10 bases are shared with TRBD1. Germline trimming cut 3 bases from V and 6 bases from J; bases unmatched to any gene: 2. Germline loops: CDR1 SGHNT, CDR2 YYREEE (reference sequence). The CDR3 is 14 residues long. Here the CDR3 reads CASSWGTGDEKLFF. Here the CDR3 DNA reads TGTGCCAGCAGCTGGGGGACAGGGGATGAAAAACTGTTTTTT.

This clonotype was counted many times. DNA for the CDR3: TGCGCCAGCAGCTTGGCCGGGAGTTCAGATACGCAGTATTTT. This gives the protein CASSLAGSSDTQYF. V usage is TRBV5-1 and J usage is TRBJ2-3, with D possibly matching TRBD2 (6 bases). Trimming took off 0 bases at V and 4 bases at J, with 9 bases between the two ends. CDR1 and CDR2 (germline): SGHRS, YFSETQ. CDR3 length: 14 amino acids.

The rearrangement joins TRBV12-3 or TRBV12-4 to TRBJ2-7; D uncertain. The CDR3 runs 14 residues. V lost 2 bases, J lost 2 bases, and 10 bases lay in between. The CDR3 sequence is CASSLIGYPYEQYF. The CDR3 DNA reads TGTGCCAGCAGTTTAATCGGCTACCCCTACGAGCAGTACTTC.

This clonotype was recorded at least ten times. V usage is TRBV11-2 and J usage is TRBJ2-5; D remains unclear. The CDR3 has 12 residues. The V gene lost 0 bases and the J gene lost 7 bases, with 6 bases spanning the gap. Germline V gene sequence: CDR1 SGHAT, CDR2 FQNNGV. CDR3 region: CASSLDTGTQYF. The CDR3 DNA sequence: TGTGCCAGCAGCTTAGATACGGGGACCCAGTACTTC.

The chain links TRBV20-1 to TRBJ1-6; the D is unclear. The CDR3 contains 12 residues. Germline CDR1 and CDR2: DFQATT and SNEGSKA (reference sequence). Trimming removed 0 bases from V and 7 bases from J, with 4 bases in between. The CDR3 is CSARDANSPLHF. CDR3 sequence (DNA): TGCAGTGCTAGAGATGCGAATTCACCCCTCCACTTT.

Within the sample, this clonotype is large (0.1 to 1%). The rearrangement joins TRBV15 to TRBJ1-5, with D possibly TRBD1 on 5 matching bases. Per the germline V gene, CDR1 is LNHNV and CDR2 is YYDKDF (reference sequence). The CDR3 covers 17 residues. V lost 3 bases to trimming and J lost 0 bases, with 15 bases between them. The CDR3 DNA is TGTGCCACCAGCAGGGGCTTCGGACAAAATAGCAATCAGCCCCAGCATTTT. It translates to CATSRGFGQNSNQPQHF.

This clonotype was recorded at least ten times. The CDR3 nucleotides are TGTGCCAGCAGCTTAGCAGGGTCCTATGGCTACACCTTC. Translating gives CASSLAGSYGYTF. The chain recombines TRBV7-8 with TRBJ1-2, with unresolved D. The CDR3 consists of 13 residues. The ends were cut back, 0 bases at V and 4 bases at J, with 6 bases in the middle. CDR1 and CDR2 (germline): SGHVS, FQNEAQ.

This clonotype was counted ten times or more. The CDR3, as DNA: TGTGCCAGCAGTTTGGCCGAGTGGGGACACACTGAAGCTTTCTTT. Translation gives CASSLAEWGHTEAFF. V usage is TRBV28 and J usage is TRBJ1-1; perhaps TRBD1 as D (5 bases). The V and J ends lost 3 bases and 3 bases respectively, with 14 bases between them. The germline V gene encodes CDR1 MDHEN and CDR2 SYDVKM. The CDR3 is 15 residues long.

Comment on this clonotype: A much larger clone differs by one base, so this may be a read error. J is TRBJ2-1 and V is TRBV5-1; 14 bases are a match to TRBD2. Germline CDR1 reads SGHRS; CDR2 reads YFSETQ. After removal of 7 bases from V and 9 bases from J, the junction contained 9 bases not matched to a gene. The CDR3 length is 15 residues. The CDR3 region has the DNA TGCGCCAGCGGCTCAAGACTAGCGGGAGGGCCTGAGCAGTTCTTC. As protein: CASGSRLAGGPEQFF.

This clonotype has ten or more counts. The V gene is TRBV20-1, the J gene TRBJ1-4, with D perhaps TRBD1 (5 bases). Germline CDR1 and CDR2: DFQATT and SNEGSKA (reference sequence). V was shortened by 7 bases and J by 0 bases, with 15 bases between the two germline ends. CDR3 size: 15 residues. This chain's CDR3 is CSVGEQGTTNEKLFF. The CDR3 coding sequence is TGCAGTGTCGGTGAGCAGGGAACAACTAATGAAAAACTGTTTTTT.

This clonotype was observed at least ten times. This chain links TRBV15 with TRBJ2-5; D unresolved. The CDR3 sequence is 15 residues long. The V gene's germline CDR1 is LNHNV and CDR2 YYDKDF (reference sequence). The V end lost 0 bases, the J end lost 4 bases, and 12 bases lay between the germline ends. The CDR3 loop is CATSRDVSDGETQYF. The CDR3 coding sequence is TGTGCCACCAGCAGAGATGTCTCCGATGGAGAGACCCAGTACTTC.

V gene TRBV20-1 combines with J gene TRBJ2-7; 7 nucleotides align to TRBD2. The CDR3 loop spans 10 amino acids. Germline CDR1 is DFQATT and CDR2 is SNEGSKA (reference sequence). After removal of 6 bases from V and 9 bases from J, the junction contained 5 bases not matched to a gene. CDR3 in DNA: TGCAGTGCCTGGGAGGGGACGCAGTACTTC. As protein: CSAWEGTQYF.

This clonotype was seen repeatedly, ten times or more. The chain couples TRBV6-6 to TRBJ1-1; no definite D call. V was clipped by 5 bases and J by 0 bases, with 10 bases between them. The CDR3 consists of 14 residues. Germline V gene data show CDR1 as MNHNY and CDR2 as SVGAGI (reference sequence). The CDR3 nucleotides read TGTGCCAGCAGTCCCTGGACCATGAACACTGAAGCTTTCTTT. Protein: CASSPWTMNTEAFF.

This clonotype was observed at least ten times. The chain links TRBV20-1 to TRBJ2-3, with TRBD1 as a possible D gene (6 bases). Trimming removed 7 bases at V and 0 bases at J, with 11 bases between. Germline-derived CDR1 and CDR2 are DFQATT and SNEGSKA (reference sequence). The CDR3 has 13 residues. The CDR3 DNA is TGCAGTGGAGCAGGGGCTAGCACAGATACGCAGTATTTT. Encoded protein: CSGAGASTDTQYF.

This clonotype occurred many times. The chain couples TRBV10-3 to TRBJ1-3, with 7 positions matching TRBD1. Germline V gives CDR1 ENHRY, CDR2 SYGVKD. The CDR3 totals 13 residues. Trimming removed 6 bases from V and 1 base from J; junction bases left unmatched: 0. For the CDR3, the DNA is TGTGCCATCAGGACAGGGTCTGGAAACACCATATATTTT. It encodes CAIRTGSGNTIYF.

In its sample, this clonotype ranks as medium-sized. This chain connects TRBV28 to TRBJ1-2; D is uncertain. The CDR3 is made up of 14 amino acids. The germline V gene has CDR1 MDHEN and CDR2 SYDVKM. V was trimmed by 6 bases and J by 4 bases, leaving 15 bases between them. The CDR3 spells CASRPTQALYGYTF. CDR3 coding DNA: TGTGCCAGCAGACCTACTCAGGCGCTCTATGGCTACACCTTC.

This clonotype is medium-sized in the sample. The chain joins TRBV28 to TRBJ1-4; possibly TRBD1 for D (6 bases). V dropped 6 bases and J dropped 6 bases, with 14 bases sitting between them. From germline, CDR1 is MDHEN and CDR2 SYDVKM. The CDR3 runs 14 residues. The CDR3 DNA reads TGTGCCAGCAGACCAGGGGTGGGGTATGAAAAACTGTTTTTT. Translated: CASRPGVGYEKLFF.

This clonotype was picked up many times. This chain uses TRBV12-3 or TRBV12-4 with TRBJ1-2; tentatively, D is TRBD1 (5 bases). The ends were cut back, 5 bases at V and 4 bases at J, with 11 bases in the middle. The CDR3 covers 13 residues. CDR3 region: CASSGGVRYGYTF. The CDR3 nucleotides are TGTGCCAGCAGTGGGGGAGTTCGCTATGGCTACACCTTC.

This clonotype was recorded at least ten times. In DNA, the CDR3 is TGCGCCAGCAGCTTGGAAGGGGGCAGGGCCCCTTCCCCTTACAATGAGCAGTTCTTC. Protein sequence: CASSLEGGRAPSPYNEQFF. V and J are TRBV5-1 and TRBJ2-1; 7 bases map to TRBD1. Germline V gene lookup returns CDR1 SGHRS and CDR2 YFSETQ. This CDR3 has 19 amino acids. J was trimmed by 4 bases and V by 0 bases; bases with no gene match: 16.

Ten or more counts support this clonotype. CDR3 nucleotide sequence: TGTGCCAGCAGCGTAGACAACAGCAAAGCCTATGGCTACACCTTC. Translated, it gives CASSVDNSKAYGYTF. This chain links TRBV9 with TRBJ1-2; D not resolved. Germline loops: CDR1 SGDLS, CDR2 YYNGEE. The CDR3 length is 15 residues. V was trimmed by 0 bases and J by 4 bases, leaving 13 bases between them.

This clonotype was recorded at least ten times. The V call is TRBV20-1, the J call TRBJ1-2; a weak D match, TRBD1 (5 bases). Germline CDR1 reads DFQATT; CDR2 reads SNEGSKA (reference sequence). V dropped 3 bases and J dropped 7 bases, with 9 bases sitting between them. CDR3 length: 11 residues. The CDR3 DNA reads as TGCAGTGCTAGTCATAGGGGTGGCTACACCTTC. Protein: CSASHRGGYTF.